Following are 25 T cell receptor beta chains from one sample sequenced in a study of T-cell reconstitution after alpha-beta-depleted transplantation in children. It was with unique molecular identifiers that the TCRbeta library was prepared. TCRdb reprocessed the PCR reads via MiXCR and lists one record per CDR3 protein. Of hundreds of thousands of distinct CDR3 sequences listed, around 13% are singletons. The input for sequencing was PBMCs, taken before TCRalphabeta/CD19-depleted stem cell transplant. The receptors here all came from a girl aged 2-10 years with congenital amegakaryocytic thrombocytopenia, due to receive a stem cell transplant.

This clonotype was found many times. The CDR3 sequence: CASSAGDSYNEQFF. The CDR3 region has the DNA TGCGCCAGCAGCGCCGGGGACTCATACAATGAGCAGTTCTTC. The rearrangement uses TRBV5-1 and TRBJ2-1, with D possibly being TRBD2 (6 bases). The CDR3 is 14 residues long. Germline assignment: CDR1 SGHRS and CDR2 YFSETQ. Trimming took off 4 bases at V and 4 bases at J, with 12 bases between the two ends.

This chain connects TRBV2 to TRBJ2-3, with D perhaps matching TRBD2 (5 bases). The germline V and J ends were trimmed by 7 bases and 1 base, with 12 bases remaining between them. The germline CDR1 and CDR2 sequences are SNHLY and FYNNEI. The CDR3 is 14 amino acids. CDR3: CASNLLARTDTQYF. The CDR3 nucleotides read TGTGCCAGCAATCTCCTAGCTCGCACAGATACGCAGTATTTT.

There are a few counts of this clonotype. The CDR3: CASSLDPGKTQYF. Written as DNA, the CDR3 is TGCGCCAGCAGCTTGGATCCCGGCAAGACCCAGTACTTC. This chain joins TRBV5-1 and TRBJ2-5; D unresolved. This CDR3 is built from 13 residues. Germline V gene sequence: CDR1 SGHRS, CDR2 YFSETQ. Trimming stripped 0 bases from V and 6 bases from J, with 9 bases between. Together with reference TRBV5-1 and TRBJ2-5, the CDR3 gives the full variable domain: KAGVTQTPRYLIKTRGQQVTLSCSPISGHRSVSWYQQTPGQGLQFLFEYFSETQRNKGNFPGRFSGRQFSNSRSEMNVSTLELGDSALYLCASSLDPGKTQYFGPGTRLLVL.

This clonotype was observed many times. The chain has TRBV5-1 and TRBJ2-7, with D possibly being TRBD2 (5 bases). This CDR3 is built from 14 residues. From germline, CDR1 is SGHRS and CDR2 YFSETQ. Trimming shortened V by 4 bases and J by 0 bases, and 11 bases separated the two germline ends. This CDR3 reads CASSTERRSYEQYF. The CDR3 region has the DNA TGCGCCAGCAGCACGGAGCGGCGCTCCTACGAGCAGTACTTC.

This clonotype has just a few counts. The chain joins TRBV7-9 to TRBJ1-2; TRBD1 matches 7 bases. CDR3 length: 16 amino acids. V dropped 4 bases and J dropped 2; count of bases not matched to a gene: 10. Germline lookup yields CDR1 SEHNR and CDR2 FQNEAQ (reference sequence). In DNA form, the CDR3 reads TGTGCCAGCAGCTCGTACAGGGGTCGGAGAAACTATGGCTACACCTTC. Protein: CASSSYRGRRNYGYTF.

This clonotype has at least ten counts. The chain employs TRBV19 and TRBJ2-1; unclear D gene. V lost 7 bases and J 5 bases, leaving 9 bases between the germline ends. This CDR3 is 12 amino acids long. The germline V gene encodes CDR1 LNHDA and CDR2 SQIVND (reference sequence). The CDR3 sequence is CASMGSNNEQFF. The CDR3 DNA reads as TGTGCCAGTATGGGCAGTAACAATGAGCAGTTCTTC.

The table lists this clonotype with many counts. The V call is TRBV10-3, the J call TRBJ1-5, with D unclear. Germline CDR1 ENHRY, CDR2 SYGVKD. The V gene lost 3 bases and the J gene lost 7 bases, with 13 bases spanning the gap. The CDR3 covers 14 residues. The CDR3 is CAISDWGYGQPQHF. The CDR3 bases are TGTGCCATCAGTGACTGGGGTTATGGACAGCCCCAGCATTTT.

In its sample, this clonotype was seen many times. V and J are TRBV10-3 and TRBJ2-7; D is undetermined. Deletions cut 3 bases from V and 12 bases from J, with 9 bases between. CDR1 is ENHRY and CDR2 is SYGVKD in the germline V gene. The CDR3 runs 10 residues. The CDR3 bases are TGTGCCATCAGTGATGGGATCTCGTACTTC. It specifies CAISDGISYF.

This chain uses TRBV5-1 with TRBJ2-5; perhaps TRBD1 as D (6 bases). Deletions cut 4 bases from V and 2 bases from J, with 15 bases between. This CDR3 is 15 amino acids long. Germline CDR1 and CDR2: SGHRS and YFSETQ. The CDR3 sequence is CASSQGRGYQETQYF. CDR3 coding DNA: TGCGCCAGCAGCCAGGGAAGGGGGTATCAAGAGACCCAGTACTTC.

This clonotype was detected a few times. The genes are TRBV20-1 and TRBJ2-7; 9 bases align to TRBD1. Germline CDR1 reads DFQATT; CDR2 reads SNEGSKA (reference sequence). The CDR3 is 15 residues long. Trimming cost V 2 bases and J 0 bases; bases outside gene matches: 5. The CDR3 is CSARWGQGPSYEQYF. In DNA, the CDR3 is TGCAGTGCTAGATGGGGACAGGGCCCCTCCTACGAGCAGTACTTC.

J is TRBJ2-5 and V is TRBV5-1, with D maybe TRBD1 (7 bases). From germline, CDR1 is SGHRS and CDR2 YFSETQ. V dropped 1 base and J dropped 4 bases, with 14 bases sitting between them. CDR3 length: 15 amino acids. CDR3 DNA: TGCGCCAGCAGCTTGTTCCAGGGGGGAGGAGAGACCCAGTACTTC. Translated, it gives CASSLFQGGGETQYF.

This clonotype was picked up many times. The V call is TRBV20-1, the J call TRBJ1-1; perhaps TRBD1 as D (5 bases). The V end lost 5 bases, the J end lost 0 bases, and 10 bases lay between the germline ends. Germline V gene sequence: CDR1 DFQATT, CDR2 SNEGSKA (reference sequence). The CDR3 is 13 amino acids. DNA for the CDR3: TGCAGTGCTGCTAAGACAGTGAACACTGAAGCTTTCTTT. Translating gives CSAAKTVNTEAFF.

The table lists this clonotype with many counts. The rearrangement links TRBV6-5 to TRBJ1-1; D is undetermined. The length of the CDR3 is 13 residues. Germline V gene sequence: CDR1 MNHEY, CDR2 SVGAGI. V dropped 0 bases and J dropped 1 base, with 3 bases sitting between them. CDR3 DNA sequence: TGTGCCAGCAGTTACTCACAGAACACTGAAGCTTTCTTT. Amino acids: CASSYSQNTEAFF.

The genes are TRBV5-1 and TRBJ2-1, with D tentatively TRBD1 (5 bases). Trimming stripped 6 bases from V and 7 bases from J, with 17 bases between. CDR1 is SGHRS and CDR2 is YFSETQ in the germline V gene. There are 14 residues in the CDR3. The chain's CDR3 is CASTLGAPLNEQFF. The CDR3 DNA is TGCGCCAGCACACTTGGGGCCCCCCTGAATGAGCAGTTCTTC.

CDR3 DNA: TGTGCCAGCAGCTTATTTCTCACGGACTTTTACGAGCAGTACTTC. As protein: CASSLFLTDFYEQYF. This chain links TRBV11-1 with TRBJ2-7; D is perhaps TRBD2 (5 bases). The CDR3 is 15 amino acids. The V and J ends lost 2 bases and 4 bases respectively, with 15 bases between them. The V gene's germline CDR1 is SGHAT and CDR2 FQDESV (reference sequence).

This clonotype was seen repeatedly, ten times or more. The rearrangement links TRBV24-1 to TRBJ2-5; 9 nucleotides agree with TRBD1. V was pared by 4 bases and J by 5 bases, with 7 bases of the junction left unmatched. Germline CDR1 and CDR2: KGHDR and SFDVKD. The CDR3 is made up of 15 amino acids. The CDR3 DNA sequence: TGTGCCACCAGTGACTCACAGGGGGCGGGCGAGACCCAGTACTTC. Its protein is CATSDSQGAGETQYF.

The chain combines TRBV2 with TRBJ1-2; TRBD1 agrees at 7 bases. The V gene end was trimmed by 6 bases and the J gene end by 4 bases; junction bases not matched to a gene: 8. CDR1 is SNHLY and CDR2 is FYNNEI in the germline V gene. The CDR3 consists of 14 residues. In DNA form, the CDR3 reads TGTGCCAGCAGGCAGGGGGAAGGGGTCTATGGCTACACCTTC. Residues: CASRQGEGVYGYTF.

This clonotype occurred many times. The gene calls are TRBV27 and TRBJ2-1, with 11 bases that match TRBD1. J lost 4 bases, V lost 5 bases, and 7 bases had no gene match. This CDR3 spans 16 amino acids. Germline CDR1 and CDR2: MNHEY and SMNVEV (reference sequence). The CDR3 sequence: CASSPWDRGAYNEQFF. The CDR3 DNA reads TGTGCCAGCAGTCCGTGGGACAGGGGGGCTTACAATGAGCAGTTCTTC.

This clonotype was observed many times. As DNA, the CDR3 is TGCAGCGTTAGCAGGGGGGTCGGCACAGATACGCAGTATTTT. Protein: CSVSRGVGTDTQYF. The rearrangement joins TRBV29-1 to TRBJ2-3; D perhaps matches TRBD1 (7 bases). Per the germline V gene, CDR1 is SQVTM and CDR2 is ANQGSEA. The CDR3 has 14 amino acids. Trimming took 5 bases from V and 1 from J, leaving 13 bases between them.

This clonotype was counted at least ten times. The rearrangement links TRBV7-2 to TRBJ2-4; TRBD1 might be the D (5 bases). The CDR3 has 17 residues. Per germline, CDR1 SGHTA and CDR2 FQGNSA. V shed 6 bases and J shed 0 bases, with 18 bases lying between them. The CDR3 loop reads CASSRNAARGAKNIQYF. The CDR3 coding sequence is TGTGCCAGCAGTCGAAACGCAGCTAGGGGAGCCAAAAACATTCAGTACTTC.

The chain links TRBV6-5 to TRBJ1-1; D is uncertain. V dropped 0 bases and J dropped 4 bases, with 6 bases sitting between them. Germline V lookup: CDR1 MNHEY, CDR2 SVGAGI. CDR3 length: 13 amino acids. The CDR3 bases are TGTGCCAGCAGTTACTCGTTCGGCACTGAAGCTTTCTTT. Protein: CASSYSFGTEAFF.

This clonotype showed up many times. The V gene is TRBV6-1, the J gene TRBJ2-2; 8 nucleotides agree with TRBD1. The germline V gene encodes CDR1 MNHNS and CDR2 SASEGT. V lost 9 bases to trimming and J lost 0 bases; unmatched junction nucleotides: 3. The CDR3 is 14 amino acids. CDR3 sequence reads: CASDRGPNTGELFF. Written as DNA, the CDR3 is TGTGCCAGTGACAGGGGTCCGAACACCGGGGAGCTGTTTTTT.

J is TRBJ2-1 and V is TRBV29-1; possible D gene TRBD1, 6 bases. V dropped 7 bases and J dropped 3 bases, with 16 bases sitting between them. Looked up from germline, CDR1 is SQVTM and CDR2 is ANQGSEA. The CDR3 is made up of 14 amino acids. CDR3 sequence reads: CSAATGWGYNEQFF. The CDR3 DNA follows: TGCAGCGCTGCCACAGGGTGGGGCTACAATGAGCAGTTCTTC.

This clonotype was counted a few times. The DNA of the CDR3 is TGTGCCAGCTTTCCGTACTCCTACGAGCAGTACTTC. Protein: CASFPYSYEQYF. This sequence joins TRBV2 and TRBJ2-7; no definite D call. Per the germline V gene, CDR1 is SNHLY and CDR2 is FYNNEI. Trimming removed 8 bases at V and 0 bases at J, with 8 bases between. The CDR3 spans 12 residues.

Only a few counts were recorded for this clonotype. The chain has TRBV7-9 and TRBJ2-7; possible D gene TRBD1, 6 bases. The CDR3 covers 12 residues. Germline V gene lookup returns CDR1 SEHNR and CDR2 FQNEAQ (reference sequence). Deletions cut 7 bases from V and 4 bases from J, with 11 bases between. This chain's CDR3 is CASKSGAYEQYF. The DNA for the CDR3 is TGTGCCAGCAAGTCAGGGGCTTACGAGCAGTACTTC.